Sequencing of this T cell receptor beta chain was carried out in a study of cytomegalovirus exposure and HLA in healthy donors. PCR used 60 Vbeta primers and 13 Jbeta primers. Profiled with immunoSEQ multiplex PCR; TCRdb holds only in-frame clones, not every one. The data contain approximately 110,000 clones, roughly 82% of them singletons. Germline V lookup: CDR1 SGHAT, CDR2 FQNNGV. There are 16 residues in the CDR3. The V end lost 1 base, the J end lost 2 bases, and 15 bases lay between the germline ends. Whole-study findings and limits: Upon later analysis, HLA-associated TCR beta chains proved more clonally expanded than other, equally common chains. Some TCR beta chains (roughly 160 of them) were listed as cytomegalovirus-associated.

About this clone: What it recognizes is unknown.

The chain has TRBV11-2 and TRBJ2-7; D call uncertain. This sequence originates from a human donor in good health. The sequencing input was PBMCs. The CDR3 DNA reads as TGTGCCAGCAGCTTAGTGCGCGGTTTGTTCGCCTACGAGCAGTACTTC. This gives the protein CASSLVRGLFAYEQYF.